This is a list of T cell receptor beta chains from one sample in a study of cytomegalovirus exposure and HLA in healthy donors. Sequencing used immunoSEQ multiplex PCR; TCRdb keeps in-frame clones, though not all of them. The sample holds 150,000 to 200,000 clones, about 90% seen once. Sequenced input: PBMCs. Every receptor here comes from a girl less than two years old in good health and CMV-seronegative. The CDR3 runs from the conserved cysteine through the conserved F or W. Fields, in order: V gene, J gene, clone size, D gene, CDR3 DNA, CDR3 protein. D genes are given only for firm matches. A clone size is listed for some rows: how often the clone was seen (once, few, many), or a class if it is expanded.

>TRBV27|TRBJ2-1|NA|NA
TGTGCCAGCAGTGACCCTGGACTGTACAATGAGCAGTTCTTC
CASSDPGLYNEQFF
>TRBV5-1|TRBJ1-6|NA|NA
TGCGCCAGCAGCTTGGATGGAGGGAAGATTTCACCCCTCCACTTT
CASSLDGGKISPLHF
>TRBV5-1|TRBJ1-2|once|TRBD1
TGCGCCAGCAGCTGGACAGGGGGCGGCTACACCTTC
CASSWTGGGYTF
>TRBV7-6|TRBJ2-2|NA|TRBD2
TGTGCCAGCAGCTTAGTGGCTAGCGGGAGTTCCACCGGGGAGCTGTTTTTT
CASSLVASGSSTGELFF
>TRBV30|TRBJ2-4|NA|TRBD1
TGTGCCTGGAGTGGGACAGGGGTCAAAAACATTCAGTACTTC
CAWSGTGVKNIQYF
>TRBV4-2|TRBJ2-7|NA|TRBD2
TGTGCCAGCAGCCAAGAAGGCCGCCATACTAGCGGGGACGGCTCCTACGAGCAGTACTTC
CASSQEGRHTSGDGSYEQYF
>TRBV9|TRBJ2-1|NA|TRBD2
TGTGCCAGCAGCGTTCATAGCGGGAGGGGAAATGAGCAGTTCTTC
CASSVHSGRGNEQFF
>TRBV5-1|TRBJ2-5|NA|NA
TGCGCCAGCAGCAGACGGACTGGGCGTGAAGATCAAGAGACCCAGTACTTC
CASSRRTGREDQETQYF
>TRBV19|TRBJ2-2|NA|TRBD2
TGTGCCAGTAGATACGGGAGGACCGGGGAGCTGTTTTTT
CASRYGRTGELFF
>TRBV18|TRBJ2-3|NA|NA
TGTGCCAGCTCACCGTTACTCGCGGCCGGTGATACGCAGTATTTT
CASSPLLAAGDTQYF
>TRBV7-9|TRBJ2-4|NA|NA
TGTGCCAGCAGCTTAGCGCCAGGGGCCCTCATGCCCCCTCAGTACTTC
CASSLAPGALMPPQYF
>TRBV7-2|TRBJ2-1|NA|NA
TGTGCCAGCAGCTTATCTTCCCCTAAGCAGTTCTTC
CASSLSSPKQFF
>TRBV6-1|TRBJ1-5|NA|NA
TGTGCCAGCAGTGAAGCGCGGATTGAACTGTTGAGCAATCAGCCCCAGCATTTT
CASSEARIELLSNQPQHF
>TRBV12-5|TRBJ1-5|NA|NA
TGTGCTAGTGGTTTGATATATCAGGGGAGAAGCAATCAGCCCCAGCATTTT
CASGLIYQGRSNQPQHF
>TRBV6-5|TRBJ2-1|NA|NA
TGTGCCAGCAGTCGCGGGGGCCTTACCTACAATGAGCAGTTCTTC
CASSRGGLTYNEQFF
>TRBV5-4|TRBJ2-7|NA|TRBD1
TGTGCCAGCAGCTCACAGGGGGCAAGGGACTACGAGCAGTACTTC
CASSSQGARDYEQYF
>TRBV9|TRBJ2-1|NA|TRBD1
TGTGCCAGCAGCGTACTCGGCAGGGGGCGTGGCGAGCAGTTCTTC
CASSVLGRGRGEQFF
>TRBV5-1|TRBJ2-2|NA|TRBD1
TGCGCCAGCAGCTTGACGGACAGGTCCCCCGGGGAGCTGTTTTTT
CASSLTDRSPGELFF
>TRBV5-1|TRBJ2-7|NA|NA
TGCGCCAGCAGCTTAGGGGGGGGCGCGAACGAGCAGTACTTC
CASSLGGGANEQYF
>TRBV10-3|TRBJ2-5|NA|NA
TGTGCCATCAGCTCAGGGGTTAGGGAGCAGTACTTC
CAISSGVREQYF
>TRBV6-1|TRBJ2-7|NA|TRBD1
TGTGCCAGCAGTGTGGGGACAGGCTACGAGCAGTACTTC
CASSVGTGYEQYF
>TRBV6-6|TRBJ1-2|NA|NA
TGTGCCAGCAGTGACATCGGCTACACCTTC
CASSDIGYTF
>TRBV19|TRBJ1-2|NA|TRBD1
TGTGCCAGTAGTATAATTCGGGACAGTCTCTATGGCTACACCTTC
CASSIIRDSLYGYTF
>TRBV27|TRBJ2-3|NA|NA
TGTGCCAGCAGTTTACCGGGGGATACGCAGTATTTT
CASSLPGDTQYF
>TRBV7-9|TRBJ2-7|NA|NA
TGTGCCAGCAGCCTTTTTCTAGGTTACGAGCAGTACTTC
CASSLFLGYEQYF
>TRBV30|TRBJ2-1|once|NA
TGTGCCTGGATAGACCCCAGAACCCGGGTATCTAATGAGCAGTTCTTC
CAWIDPRTRVSNEQFF
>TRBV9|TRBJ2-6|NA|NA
TGTGCCAGCAGCGTAGGGGGCCCGTTCTCTGGGGCCAACGTCCTGACTTTC
CASSVGGPFSGANVLTF
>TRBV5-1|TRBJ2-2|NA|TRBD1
TGCGCCAGCAGCCCGGACAGGGGGAACACCGGGGAGCTGTTTTTT
CASSPDRGNTGELFF
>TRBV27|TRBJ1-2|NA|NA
TGTGCCAGCAGTTCCATCCCTCCACAGGGAACCTATGGCTACACCTTC
CASSSIPPQGTYGYTF
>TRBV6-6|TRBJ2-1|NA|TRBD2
TGTGCCAGCAGGCGACACAAGAGACTAGCCGAGGATGAGCAGTTCTTC
CASRRHKRLAEDEQFF
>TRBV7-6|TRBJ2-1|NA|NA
TGTGCCAGCAGCTTATATGGGCATGAGCAGTTCTTC
CASSLYGHEQFF
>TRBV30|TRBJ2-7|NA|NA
TGTGCCTGGAGTACTGGCGGCGATTACGAGCAGTACTTC
CAWSTGGDYEQYF
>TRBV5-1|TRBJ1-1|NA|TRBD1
TGCGCCAGCAGCCTCGACAGGGAGAACACTGAAGCTTTCTTT
CASSLDRENTEAFF
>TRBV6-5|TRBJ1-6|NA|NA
TGTGCCAGCTCCAGCTCCTATAATTCACCCCTCCACTTT
CASSSSYNSPLHF
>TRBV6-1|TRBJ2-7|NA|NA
TGTGCCAGCAGTGTGGGAGCAATAAAGCCTCAAGAGCAGTACTTC
CASSVGAIKPQEQYF
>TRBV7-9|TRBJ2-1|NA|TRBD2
TGTGCCAGCAGCTTAGGAACTAGCGGGAGCCATGAGCAGTTCTTC
CASSLGTSGSHEQFF
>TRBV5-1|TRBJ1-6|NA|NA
TGCGCCAGCAGCTTAGCCGACTTTAATTCACCCCTCCACTTT
CASSLADFNSPLHF
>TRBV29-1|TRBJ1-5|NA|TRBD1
TGCAGCGTCGGGACAGGCAATCAGCCCCAGCATTTT
CSVGTGNQPQHF
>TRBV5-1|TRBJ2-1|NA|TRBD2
TGCGCCAGCAGCTCAGTATTAGCGGGGGATGAGCAGTTCTTC
CASSSVLAGDEQFF
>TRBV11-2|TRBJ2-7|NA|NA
TGTGCCAGCAGCTTAGTACGCAGGCCATCCTACGAGCAGTACTTC
CASSLVRRPSYEQYF
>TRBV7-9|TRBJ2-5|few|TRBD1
TGTGCCAGCAGCTCCAGACAGGGCCAAGAGACCCAGTACTTC
CASSSRQGQETQYF
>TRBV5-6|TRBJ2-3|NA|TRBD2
TGTGCCAGCAGCTTGGGACTAGCGGGGGCTAGCACAGATACGCAGTATTTT
CASSLGLAGASTDTQYF
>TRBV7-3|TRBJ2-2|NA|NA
TGTGCCAGCAGCTTTGCGGGCACCGGGGAGCTGTTTTTT
CASSFAGTGELFF
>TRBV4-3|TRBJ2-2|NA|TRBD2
TGCGCCAGCAGCCAAGAGGTTCTAGCGGGAGGGTGGACCGGGGAGCTGTTTTTT
CASSQEVLAGGWTGELFF
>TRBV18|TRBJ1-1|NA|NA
TGTGCCAGCTCACTTCAGGGGAACACTGAAGCTTTCTTT
CASSLQGNTEAFF
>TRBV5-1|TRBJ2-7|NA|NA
TGCGCCAGCAGCTTCGGAAGGGGGAACGAGCAGTACTTC
CASSFGRGNEQYF
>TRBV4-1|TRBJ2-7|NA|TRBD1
TGCGCCAGCAGCCGGACTGACGCGGGACAGGGAAGGAACGAGCAGTACTTC
CASSRTDAGQGRNEQYF
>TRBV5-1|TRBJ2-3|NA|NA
TGCGCCAGCAGCTCGTTGTCAGGGTCCGCAGATACGCAGTATTTT
CASSSLSGSADTQYF
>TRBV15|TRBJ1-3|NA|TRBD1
TGTGCCACCAGTAATCCGGGACAGGGAAACACCATATATTTT
CATSNPGQGNTIYF
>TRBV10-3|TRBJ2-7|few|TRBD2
TGTGCCATCAGTGATGTAGCGGGAGTGGACGAGCAGTACTTC
CAISDVAGVDEQYF
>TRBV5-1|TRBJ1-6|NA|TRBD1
TGCGCCAGCAGCTTGGAGGGGACAGGGTCCAGCTCCTATAATTCACCCCTCCACTTT
CASSLEGTGSSSYNSPLHF
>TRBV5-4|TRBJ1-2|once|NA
TGTGCCAGCAGCGCACAGGTAAACTATGGCTACACCTTC
CASSAQVNYGYTF
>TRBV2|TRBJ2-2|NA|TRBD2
TGTGCCATACAAGCAAGGACTAGCGGGGGGTTAAACACCGGGGAGCTGTTTTTT
CAIQARTSGGLNTGELFF
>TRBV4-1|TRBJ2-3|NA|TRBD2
TGCGCCAGCAGCACCGTCGGGACTAGTCGAATGGATACGCAGTATTTT
CASSTVGTSRMDTQYF
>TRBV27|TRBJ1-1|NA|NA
TGTGCCAGCAGTTTGCTTCACAGGGAACGTACTGAAGCTTTCTTT
CASSLLHRERTEAFF
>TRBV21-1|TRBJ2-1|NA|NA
TGTGCCAGCGGTAGTGGTGAAAGACTAGCAGGGGACAATGAGCAGTTCTTC
CASGSGERLAGDNEQFF
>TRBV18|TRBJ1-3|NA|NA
TGTGCCAGCTCACCACGTTTGACAGGCTTCTCTGGAAACACCATATATTTT
CASSPRLTGFSGNTIYF